The entry below gives a single T cell receptor beta chain sequence along with its context. This clonotype was detected ten times or more. Its binding antigen is unknown. No base qualities exist here, and no much larger clone lies one base off it. Libraries came from 5' RACE. The reads were generated on a NextSeq 500. The TCR library protocol attached a unique molecular identifier to each TCR cDNA molecule to allow correction of PCR and sequencing errors. The paper's data handling went like this. Decombinator tools were used for TCR identification, UMI-based error correction and CDR3 extraction. TCRs above a frequency of 2 per 1,000, corresponding to the top 1% of the tumor frequency distribution, were defined as expanded. Expanded tumor TCRs statistically deemed absent (corrected P<0.05) from at least one tumor region were classed as regional, and all other expanded tumor TCRs were classed as ubiquitous. Rényi diversity was computed with the R vegan package after subsampling each repertoire 100 times to 5,000 TCRs. CDR3 similarity networks were built from amino acid triplet string-kernel similarity, connecting CDR3s with pairwise similarity above 0.82. TCRdb trimmed public reads at Q25 via fastp, called clones via MiXCR and kept in-frame beta chains. Rows with a matching CDR3 protein are joined into one entry that keeps the most common DNA and genes. The V and J calls and clone size come from TCRdb's table, not from the authors' own analysis. The sample table contains some 100,000 distinct CDR3 sequences; only one count was recorded for about 4.6% of them. The top ten clonotypes cover 20% to 25% of the sample.

The time point label for this specimen denotes: sample taken at primary tumor resection. Donors were some 67 patients with early-stage, untreated non-small cell lung cancer from the lung TRACERx cohort. TCR sequencing used whole RNA extracted from tumor and nontumor lung tissue, or from cryopreserved PBMC samples, without cell sorting. Only patients for whom sufficient RNA was available from at least two tumor regions were selected for TCR sequencing. Before being selected, tumor and adjacent nontumor lung specimens were reviewed by a lung pathologist. Looking up the germline V gene yields CDR1 MDHEN and CDR2 SYDVKM. The junction carries 19 bases between V and J, which are trimmed by 6 bases and 8 bases respectively. The CDR3 spans 14 residues, from the cysteine through the phenylalanine. Only CDR3 DNA is held: 42 bases, read in frame from base 1. The data stem from a study of spatial heterogeneity in lung cancer (dated by TCRdb to between 2017 and 2020). With respect to the entire study: More beta-chain than alpha-chain transcripts were consistently detected, likely reflecting higher beta-chain transcript abundance. Nonsynonymous mutation counts, determined by whole-exome sequencing of tumor tissue, were related to TCR repertoire features. Both alpha and beta chains were TCR-sequenced in hundreds of tumor regions, under 80 matched nontumor lung samples and roughly 54 PBMC samples obtained at surgery. In the raw uncorrected reads, each unique combination of TCR and UMI appeared more than ten times on average. TCR alpha and beta repertoires were quantitatively compared across multiple tumor regions, matched nontumor lung and blood in non-small cell lung cancer. In tumor regions, TCR transcript counts showed a strong correlation with a T cell transcriptional module score derived from matched bulk RNA-seq.

General findings and caveats noted by the study authors: Confirming at a functional level the hypothesis that regional TCRs recognize regional mutations was considered to require additional single-cell paired TCR alpha and beta sequencing. TCR-seq coverage of tumor T cells was estimated to be only 6% to 7.5% for alpha chains and 11% to 15% for beta chains. The number of expanded intratumoral alpha and beta TCRs correlated with the tumor nonsynonymous mutation count. The count of ubiquitous expanded TCRs correlated with the count of ubiquitous nonsynonymous mutations, and the count of regional expanded TCRs correlated with the count of regional nonsynonymous mutations.

The sample here was lung tumor tissue, taken at surgery. The source of this sequence is a male donor with early-stage non-small cell lung cancer. In this chain, TRBV28 is recombined with TRBJ1-2; no D gene can be assigned with confidence. DNA sequence: TGTGCCAGCAGCCCCTTCACAGAGGTTTGGGGCTACACCTTC. Protein translation: CASSPFTEVWGYTF.